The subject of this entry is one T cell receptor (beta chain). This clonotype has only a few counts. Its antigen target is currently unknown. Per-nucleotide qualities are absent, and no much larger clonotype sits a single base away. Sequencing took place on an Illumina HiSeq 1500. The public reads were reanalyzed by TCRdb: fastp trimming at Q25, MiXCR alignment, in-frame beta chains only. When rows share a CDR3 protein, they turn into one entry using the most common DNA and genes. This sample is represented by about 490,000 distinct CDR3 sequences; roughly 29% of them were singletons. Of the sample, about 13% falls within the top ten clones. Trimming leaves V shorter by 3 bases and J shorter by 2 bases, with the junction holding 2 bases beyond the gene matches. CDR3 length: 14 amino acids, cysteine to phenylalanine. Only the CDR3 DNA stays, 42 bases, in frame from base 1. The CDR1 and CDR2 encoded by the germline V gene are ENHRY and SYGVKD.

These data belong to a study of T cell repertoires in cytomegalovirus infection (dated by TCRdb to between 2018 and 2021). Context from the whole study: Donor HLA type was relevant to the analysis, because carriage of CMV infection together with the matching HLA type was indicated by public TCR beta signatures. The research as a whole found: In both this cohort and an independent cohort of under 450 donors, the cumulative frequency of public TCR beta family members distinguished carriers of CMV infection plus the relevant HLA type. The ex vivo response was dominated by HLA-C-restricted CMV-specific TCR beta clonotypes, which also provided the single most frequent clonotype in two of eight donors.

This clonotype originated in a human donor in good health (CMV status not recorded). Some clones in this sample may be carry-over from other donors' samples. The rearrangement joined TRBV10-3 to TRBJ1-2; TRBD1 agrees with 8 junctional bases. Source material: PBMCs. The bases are TGTGCCATCAGTGACCAGGGGGCCAACTATGGCTACACCTTC. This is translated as CAISDQGANYGYTF.